What follows is one T cell receptor (beta chain) and its context. Antigen unknown. Germline CDR1 is SEHNR and CDR2 is FQNEAQ (reference sequence). The CDR3 totals 16 residues. V lost 5 bases and J 6 bases, leaving 19 bases between the germline ends. The data are from a study of siplizumab effects on memory and regulatory T cells. Regarding the study as a whole: Naive T cells apparently outstripped memory cells in diversity and seemed major alloresponse contributors.

Measured with immunoSEQ multiplex PCR; TCRdb has only the in-frame clones, and not every one. The sample records some 52,000 clones, under 98% being singletons. Sequenced unstimulated subsets in a few donor pairs: CD4+ naive, CD4+ memory, CD8+ naive, CD8+ effector memory, CD8+ TEMRA. The receptor was derived from a human donor in good health. The sequenced material came from naive CD4+ T cells sorted from blood. The J gene is TRBJ2-2, the V gene TRBV7-9; D may be TRBD2 (5 bases). The CDR3 spells CASSLRLAGVAGELFF. CDR3 nucleotides: TGTGCCAGCAGCCTTAGGTTAGCCGGGGTTGCCGGGGAGCTGTTTTTT.